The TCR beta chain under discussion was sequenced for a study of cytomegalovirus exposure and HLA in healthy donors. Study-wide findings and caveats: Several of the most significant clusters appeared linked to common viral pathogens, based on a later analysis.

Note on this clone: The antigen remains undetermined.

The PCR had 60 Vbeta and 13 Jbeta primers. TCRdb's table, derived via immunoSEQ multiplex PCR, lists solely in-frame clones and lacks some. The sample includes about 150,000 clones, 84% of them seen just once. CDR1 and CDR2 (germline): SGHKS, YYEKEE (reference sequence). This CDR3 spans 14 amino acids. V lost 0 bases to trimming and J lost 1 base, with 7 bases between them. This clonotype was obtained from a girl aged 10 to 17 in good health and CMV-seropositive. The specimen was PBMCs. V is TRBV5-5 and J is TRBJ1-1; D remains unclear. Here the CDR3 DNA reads TGTGCCAGCAGCTTGGTGTTCGGGAACACTGAAGCTTTCTTT. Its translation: CASSLVFGNTEAFF.